This T cell receptor (beta chain) derives from a study of blood T cell repertoires in COVID-19 (dated by TCRdb to about 2020). The study in broad terms: Samples from collaborators originated in the United States, Italy and Spain and spanned both the acute and convalescent phases of COVID-19. The material from the prospective study consisted of cDNA or gDNA derived from T cells, B-cell-depleted T cells, or PBMCs. Subjects who had been exposed to COVID-19, were actively infected with it, or had recovered from it provided the deeply sampled blood TCRbeta repertoires that made up the dataset. The repertoires were released in a freely available public database meant as a resource for research on the immune response to SARS-CoV-2. Samples came from the ongoing ImmuneRACE study (first 160 participants) plus 1,254 subjects from 6 global collaborators. The sample metadata nearly always contained a de-identified subject ID, COVID-19 status, age in years and sex. Where available, HLA class I and class II types were taken from metadata supplied by the sample provider and were not determined by assay-based typing. Study-wide conclusions, independent of this receptor: The quantity of clinical and demographic metadata differed by source and by participant and was supplied without curation.

TCRbeta CDR3 regions were amplified from genomic DNA by means of the immunoSEQ Assay, a bias-controlled multiplex PCR. For the original study's pipeline: The number of nucleated cells in each sample was estimated by amplification of reference gene primers within the assay. To quantify the absolute abundance of each unique TCRbeta CDR3 rearrangement, sequence reads were collapsed and filtered. Productive Simpson clonality was computed per sample as the square root of Simpson's diversity index over productive rearrangements. The table was pulled from immuneACCESS by TCRdb, which kept in-frame rearrangements only. Such tables lose some clones; where checked, under half of the loss comes from unresolved V genes, and the rest has no known cause. That table gives V, J and clone size, and the DNA gave D and trimming. For this sample there are roughly 390,000 clones; 70% to 90% appear just once. The top ten constitute about 9.4% of the sample.

At one collaborating source in Seattle, patients were enrolled during active infection and were followed longitudinally through the course of disease. The collaborating institutions used their own protocols to collect whole blood in K2EDTA tubes. For TCRbeta analysis, collaborator samples were shipped as frozen whole blood, as isolated PBMCs, or as DNA extracted from either sample type. The junction shows trimming of 6 bases on V and 3 bases on J, plus 8 bases between the germline ends. Including cysteine and phenylalanine, the CDR3 has 13 amino acids. The only DNA kept is the CDR3, 39 bases in frame from the first base. Per the germline V gene, SNHLY is the CDR1 and FYNNEI is the CDR2. In the case of this clone: Its antigen remains undetermined. No qualities accompany the bases; no much larger clone lies one base away.

This receptor was taken from a woman aged 25 to 39 with COVID-19, enrolled during active disease. In this chain, TRBV2 is recombined with TRBJ2-2, with the D gene uncertain. Sequencing used peripheral blood. The nucleotides are TGTGCCAGCAGAGACATCTACACCGGGGAGCTGTTTTTT. Its amino acids are CASRDIYTGELFF.